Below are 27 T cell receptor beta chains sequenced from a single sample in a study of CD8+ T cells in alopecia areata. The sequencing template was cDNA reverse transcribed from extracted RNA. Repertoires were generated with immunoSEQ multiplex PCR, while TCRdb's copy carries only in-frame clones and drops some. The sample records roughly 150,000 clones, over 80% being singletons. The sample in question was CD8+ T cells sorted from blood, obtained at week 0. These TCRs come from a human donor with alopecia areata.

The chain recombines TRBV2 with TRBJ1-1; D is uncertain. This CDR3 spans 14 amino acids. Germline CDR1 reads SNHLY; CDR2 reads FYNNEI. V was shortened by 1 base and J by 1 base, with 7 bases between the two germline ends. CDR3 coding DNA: TGTGCCAGCAGTGAAGGTTGGGGGAACACTGAAGCTTTCTTT. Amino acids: CASSEGWGNTEAFF.

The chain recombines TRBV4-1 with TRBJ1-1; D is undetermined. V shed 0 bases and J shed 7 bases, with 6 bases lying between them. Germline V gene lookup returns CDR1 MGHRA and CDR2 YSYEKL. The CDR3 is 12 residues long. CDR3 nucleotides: TGCGCCAGCAGCCAAGACTTGAGTGAAGCTTTCTTT. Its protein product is CASSQDLSEAFF.

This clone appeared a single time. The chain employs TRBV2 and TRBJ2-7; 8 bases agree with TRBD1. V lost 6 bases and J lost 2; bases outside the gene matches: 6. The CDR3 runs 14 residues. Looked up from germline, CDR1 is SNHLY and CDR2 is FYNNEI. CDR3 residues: CASSWTGTTYEQYF. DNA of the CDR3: TGTGCCAGCAGCTGGACAGGGACCACCTACGAGCAGTACTTC.

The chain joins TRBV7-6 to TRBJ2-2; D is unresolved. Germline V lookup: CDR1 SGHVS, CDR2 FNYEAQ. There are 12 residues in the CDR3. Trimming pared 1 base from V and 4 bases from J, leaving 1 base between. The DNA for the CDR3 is TGTGCCAGCAGCTTAGGCACCGGGGAGCTGTTTTTT. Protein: CASSLGTGELFF.

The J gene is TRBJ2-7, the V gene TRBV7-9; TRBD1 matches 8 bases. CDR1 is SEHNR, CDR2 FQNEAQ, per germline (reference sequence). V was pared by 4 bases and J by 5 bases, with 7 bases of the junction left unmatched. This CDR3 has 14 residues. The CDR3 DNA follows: TGTGCCAGCAGCTACTCCCAGGGGGCCCACGAGCAGTACTTC. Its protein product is CASSYSQGAHEQYF.

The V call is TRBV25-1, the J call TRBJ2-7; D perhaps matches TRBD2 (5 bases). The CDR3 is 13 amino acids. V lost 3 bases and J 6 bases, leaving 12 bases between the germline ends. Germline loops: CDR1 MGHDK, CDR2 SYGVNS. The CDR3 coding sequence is TGTGCCAGCAGTGACGGGGTAACCGGCGAGCAGTACTTC. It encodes CASSDGVTGEQYF.

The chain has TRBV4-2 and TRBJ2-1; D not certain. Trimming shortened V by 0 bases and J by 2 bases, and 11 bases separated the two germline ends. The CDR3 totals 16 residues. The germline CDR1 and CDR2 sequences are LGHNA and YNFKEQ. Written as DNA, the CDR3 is TGTGCCAGCAGCCAAGAACTTAGGTCGGCCTACAATGAGCAGTTCTTC. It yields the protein CASSQELRSAYNEQFF.

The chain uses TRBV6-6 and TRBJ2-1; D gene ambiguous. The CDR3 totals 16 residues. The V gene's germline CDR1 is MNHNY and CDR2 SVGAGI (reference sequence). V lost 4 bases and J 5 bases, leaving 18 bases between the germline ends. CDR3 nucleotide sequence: TGTGCCAGCAGTTCTATTGCGAGACAAGCTAACAATGAGCAGTTCTTC. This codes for CASSSIARQANNEQFF.

The DNA for the CDR3 is TGTGCCAGCAGCGTAGAAGGGAACTATGAAAAACTGTTTTTT. It is translated as CASSVEGNYEKLFF. The chain combines TRBV9 with TRBJ1-4; no clear D. This CDR3 has 14 amino acids. Germline-derived CDR1 and CDR2 are SGDLS and YYNGEE. Trimming stripped 0 bases from V and 6 bases from J, with 9 bases between.

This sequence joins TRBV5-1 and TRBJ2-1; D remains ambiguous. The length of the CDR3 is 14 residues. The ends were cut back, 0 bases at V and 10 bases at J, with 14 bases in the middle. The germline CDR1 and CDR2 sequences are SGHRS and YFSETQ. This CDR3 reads CASSLAPMGAEQFF. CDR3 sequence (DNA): TGCGCCAGCAGCTTGGCCCCGATGGGCGCCGAGCAGTTCTTC.

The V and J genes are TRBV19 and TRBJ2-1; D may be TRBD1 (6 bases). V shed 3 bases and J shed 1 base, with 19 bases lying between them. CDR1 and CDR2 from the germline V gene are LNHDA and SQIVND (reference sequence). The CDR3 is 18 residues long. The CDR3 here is CASSIFIQGQFSYNEQFF. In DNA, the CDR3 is TGTGCCAGTAGTATCTTCATTCAGGGGCAGTTTTCCTACAATGAGCAGTTCTTC.

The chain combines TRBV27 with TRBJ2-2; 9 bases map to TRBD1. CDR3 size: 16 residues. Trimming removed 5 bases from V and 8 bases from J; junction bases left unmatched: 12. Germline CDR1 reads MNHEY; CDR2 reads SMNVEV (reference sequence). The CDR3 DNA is TGTGCCAGCAGTGCCGGACAGGGGTTGTTGATAGGGGAGCTGTTTTTT. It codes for CASSAGQGLLIGELFF.

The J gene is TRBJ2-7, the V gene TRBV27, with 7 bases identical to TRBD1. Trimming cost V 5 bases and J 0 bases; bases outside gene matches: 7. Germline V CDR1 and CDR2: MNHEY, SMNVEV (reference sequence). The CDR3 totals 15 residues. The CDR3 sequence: CASSLTGQSSYEQYF. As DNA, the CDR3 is TGTGCCAGCAGTCTCACGGGACAGAGCTCCTACGAGCAGTACTTC.

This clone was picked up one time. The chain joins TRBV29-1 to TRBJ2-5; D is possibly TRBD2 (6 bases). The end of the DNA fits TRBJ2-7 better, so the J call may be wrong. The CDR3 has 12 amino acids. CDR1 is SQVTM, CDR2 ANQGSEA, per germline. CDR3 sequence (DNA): TGCAGCGCCGGGACTGGAACCTACGAGCAGTACTTC. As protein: CSAGTGTYEQYF.

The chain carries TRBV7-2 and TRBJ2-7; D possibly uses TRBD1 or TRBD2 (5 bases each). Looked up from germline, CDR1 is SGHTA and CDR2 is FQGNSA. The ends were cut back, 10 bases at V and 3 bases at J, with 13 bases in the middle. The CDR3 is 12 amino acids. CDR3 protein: CATNEGNYEQYF. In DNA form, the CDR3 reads TGTGCCACCAACGAGGGGAACTACGAGCAGTACTTC.

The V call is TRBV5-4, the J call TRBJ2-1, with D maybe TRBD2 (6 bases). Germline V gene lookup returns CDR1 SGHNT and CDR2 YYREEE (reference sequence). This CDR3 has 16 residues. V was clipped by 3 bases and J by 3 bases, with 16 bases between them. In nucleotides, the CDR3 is TGTGCCAGCAGCTACTCCGGGCGGGGCCACTACAATGAGCAGTTCTTC. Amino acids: CASSYSGRGHYNEQFF.

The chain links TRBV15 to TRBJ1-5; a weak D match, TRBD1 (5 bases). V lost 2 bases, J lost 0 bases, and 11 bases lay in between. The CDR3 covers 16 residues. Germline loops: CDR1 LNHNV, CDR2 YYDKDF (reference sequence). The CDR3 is CATSRRREYSNQPQHF. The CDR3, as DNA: TGTGCCACCAGCAGACGCAGGGAGTATAGCAATCAGCCCCAGCATTTT.

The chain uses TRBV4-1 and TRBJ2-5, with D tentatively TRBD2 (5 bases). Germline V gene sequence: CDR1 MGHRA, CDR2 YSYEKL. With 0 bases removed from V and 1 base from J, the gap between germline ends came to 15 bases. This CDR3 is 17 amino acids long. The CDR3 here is CASSQDRRAALQETQYF. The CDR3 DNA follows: TGCGCCAGCAGCCAAGATCGGCGGGCGGCGCTCCAAGAGACCCAGTACTTC.

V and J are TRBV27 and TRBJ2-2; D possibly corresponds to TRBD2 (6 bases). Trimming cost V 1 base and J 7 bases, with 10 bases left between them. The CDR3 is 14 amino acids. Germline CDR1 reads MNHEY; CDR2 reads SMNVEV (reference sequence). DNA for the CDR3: TGTGCCAGCAGTTTATTAGGAGGGAACGGGGAGCTGTTTTTT. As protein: CASSLLGGNGELFF.

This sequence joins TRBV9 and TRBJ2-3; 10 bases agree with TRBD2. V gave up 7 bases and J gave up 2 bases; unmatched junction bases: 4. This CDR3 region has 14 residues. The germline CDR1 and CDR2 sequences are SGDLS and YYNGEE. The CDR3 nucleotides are TGTGCCAGCTCGGGACTAGCGTTCACAGATACGCAGTATTTT. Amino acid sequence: CASSGLAFTDTQYF. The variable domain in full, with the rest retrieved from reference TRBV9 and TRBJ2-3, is DSGVTQTPKHLITATGQRVTLRCSPRSGDLSVYWYQQSLDQGLQFLIQYYNGEERAKGNILERFSAQQFPDLHSELNLSSLELGDSALYFCASSGLAFTDTQYFGPGTRLTVL.

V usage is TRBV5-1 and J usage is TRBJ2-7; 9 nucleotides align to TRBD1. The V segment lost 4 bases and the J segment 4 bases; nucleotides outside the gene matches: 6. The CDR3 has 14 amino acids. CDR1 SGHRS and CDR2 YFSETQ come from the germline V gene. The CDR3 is CASSKGQGLYEQYF. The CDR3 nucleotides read TGCGCCAGCAGCAAGGGACAGGGCCTGTACGAGCAGTACTTC.

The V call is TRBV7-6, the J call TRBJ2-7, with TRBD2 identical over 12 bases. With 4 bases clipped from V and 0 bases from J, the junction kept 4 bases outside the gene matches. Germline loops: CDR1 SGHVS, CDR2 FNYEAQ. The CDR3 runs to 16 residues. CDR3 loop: CASSSLAGGNSYEQYF. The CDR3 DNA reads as TGTGCCAGCAGCTCGCTAGCGGGGGGGAACTCCTACGAGCAGTACTTC.

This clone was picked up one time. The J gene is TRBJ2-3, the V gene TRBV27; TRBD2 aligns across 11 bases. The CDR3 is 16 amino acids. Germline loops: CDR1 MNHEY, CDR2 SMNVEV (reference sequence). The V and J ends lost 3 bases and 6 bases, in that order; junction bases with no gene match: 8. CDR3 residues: CASSLSIAGGRDTQYF. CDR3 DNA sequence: TGTGCCAGCAGTTTGTCTATAGCGGGGGGGCGGGATACGCAGTATTTT.

Here the CDR3 reads CASTFSGANVLTF. For the CDR3, the DNA is TGTGCCAGCACGTTCTCTGGGGCCAACGTCCTGACTTTC. The genes are TRBV25-1 and TRBJ2-6; no clear D gene. V was clipped by 7 bases and J by 0 bases, with 4 bases between them. The CDR3 loop spans 13 amino acids. Looked up from germline, CDR1 is MGHDK and CDR2 is SYGVNS. Combining the CDR3 with reference TRBV25-1 and TRBJ2-6 gives the whole variable domain EADIYQTPRYLVIGTGKKITLECSQTMGHDKMYWYQQDPGMELHLIHYSYGVNSTEKGDLSSESTVSRIRTEHFPLTLESARPSHTSQYLCASTFSGANVLTFGAGSRLTVL.

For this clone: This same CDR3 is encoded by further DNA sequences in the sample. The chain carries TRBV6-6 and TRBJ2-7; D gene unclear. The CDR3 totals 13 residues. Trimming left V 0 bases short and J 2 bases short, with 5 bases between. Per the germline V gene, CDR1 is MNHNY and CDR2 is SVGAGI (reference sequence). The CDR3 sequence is CASSYSTTYEQYF. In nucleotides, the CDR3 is TGTGCCAGCAGTTACTCCACCACCTACGAGCAGTACTTC.

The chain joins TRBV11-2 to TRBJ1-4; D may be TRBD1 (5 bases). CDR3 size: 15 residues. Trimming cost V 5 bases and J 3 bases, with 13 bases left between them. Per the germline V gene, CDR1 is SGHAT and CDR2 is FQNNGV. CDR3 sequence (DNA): TGTGCCAGCAGCGCTTCAGGGACGGCTAATGAAAAACTGTTTTTT. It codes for CASSASGTANEKLFF.

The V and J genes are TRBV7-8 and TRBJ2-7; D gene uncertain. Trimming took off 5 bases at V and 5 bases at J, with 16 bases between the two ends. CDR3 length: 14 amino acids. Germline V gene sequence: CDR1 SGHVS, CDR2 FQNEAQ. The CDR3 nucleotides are TGTGCCAGCAGCCCTGGTCGCAACGACCACGAGCAGTACTTC. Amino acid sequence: CASSPGRNDHEQYF.